This record concerns one T cell receptor beta chain sequence. What it binds is not known. Germline values: CDR1 SGHVS, CDR2 FQNEAQ. This CDR3 contains 13 residues. Trimming cost V 1 base and J 4 bases, with 7 bases left between them. The sample belongs to a study of cytomegalovirus exposure and HLA in healthy donors. Healthy people donating bone marrow made up the donors. Findings and limits, study-wide: HLA alleles were associated with 15,000 to 20,000 TCR beta sequences in a later analysis at 0.05 false discovery rate. Previously analyzed data showed that most TCR beta V segments were productive at a frequency of about 90% or about 30%.

With 60 Vbeta and 13 Jbeta primers, the PCR was carried out. Methods used by the authors: Roughly 80 million unique TCR beta chains, 9 million to 14 million shared, were counted in a later analysis. The method was immunoSEQ multiplex PCR; TCRdb's version includes in-frame clones alone and lacks a portion of them. V and J calls plus clone size are reproduced from that table; the DNA served to infer D and trimming. Among approximately 160,000 clones listed, under 85% were seen once. This rearrangement joins TRBV7-8 to TRBJ1-1; D is unresolved. The sample was PBMCs. The sequence came from a man aged 18 to 30 in good health and CMV-seronegative. The CDR3 nucleotides are TGTGCCAGCAGCTTAGGAGAATTCACTGAAGCTTTCTTT. This codes for CASSLGEFTEAFF.